The next 22 T cell receptor beta chains were all read from a single sample in a study of blood T cell repertoires in COVID-19. Here immunoSEQ multiplex PCR was the method, and the copy in TCRdb shows in-frame clones only, minus some. This table has approximately 150,000 clones, roughly nine tenths appearing once. Material: peripheral blood. The receptors shown here come from an older woman with active or convalescent COVID-19.

The chain employs TRBV5-6 and TRBJ2-5; 7 bases align to TRBD2. This CDR3 has 14 amino acids. The V gene end was trimmed by 3 bases and the J gene end by 2 bases; junction bases not matched to a gene: 4. Germline CDR1 SGHDT, CDR2 YYEEEE. CDR3 sequence reads: CASSSLAVQETQYF. The CDR3 bases are TGTGCCAGCAGCTCTCTAGCGGTACAAGAGACCCAGTACTTC.

The rearrangement links TRBV18 to TRBJ2-2, with 7 bases matching TRBD2. Trimming removed 3 bases from V and 5 bases from J; junction bases left unmatched: 6. Germline CDR1 reads KGHSH; CDR2 reads LQKENI. The CDR3 contains 15 residues. The CDR3 region is CASSPTGGSTGELFF. CDR3 nucleotides: TGTGCCAGCTCACCGACCGGGGGGAGTACCGGGGAGCTGTTTTTT.

The chain is built from TRBV18 and TRBJ1-2; 10 positions match TRBD1. V gave up 6 bases and J gave up 6 bases; unmatched junction bases: 4. The CDR3 spans 13 residues. Germline CDR1 reads KGHSH; CDR2 reads LQKENI. The CDR3 here is CASSGTGVDGYTF. The CDR3 nucleotides are TGTGCCAGCTCTGGGACAGGGGTGGATGGCTACACCTTC.

The genes are TRBV5-1 and TRBJ1-1; 7 bases fit TRBD1. Germline V gene lookup returns CDR1 SGHRS and CDR2 YFSETQ. Trimming at V came to 4 bases and at J to 0 bases, leaving 12 bases not matched to a gene. This CDR3 spans 17 amino acids. The CDR3 here is CASSLDGTVGLNTEAFF. In nucleotides, the CDR3 is TGCGCCAGCAGCCTAGATGGGACAGTGGGGTTGAACACTGAAGCTTTCTTT.

V gene TRBV19 combines with J gene TRBJ1-3; D gene unclear. This CDR3 comprises 15 residues. The V gene lost 0 bases and the J gene lost 1 base, with 7 bases spanning the gap. Germline CDR1 and CDR2: LNHDA and SQIVND (reference sequence). CDR3 residues: CASSIDPESGNTIYF. The CDR3 region has the DNA TGTGCCAGTAGTATAGATCCGGAGTCTGGAAACACCATATATTTT.

This chain links TRBV2 with TRBJ2-3; 7 bases line up with TRBD1. Germline V gene sequence: CDR1 SNHLY, CDR2 FYNNEI. With V trimmed by 5 bases and J by 5 bases, 10 bases remained unmatched. This CDR3 has 15 residues. CDR3 loop: CASSHGQVAKDTQYF. CDR3 coding DNA: TGTGCCAGCAGTCACGGACAGGTCGCGAAAGATACGCAGTATTTT.

The chain employs TRBV12-5 and TRBJ1-1, with D perhaps matching TRBD1 (5 bases). CDR1 is LGHNT and CDR2 is FRNRAP in the germline V gene. The CDR3 contains 14 residues. V was clipped by 5 bases and J by 1 base, with 11 bases between them. Here the CDR3 DNA reads TGTGCTAGTGGTGTCCAGGGTAGGAACACTGAAGCTTTCTTT. Its protein product is CASGVQGRNTEAFF.

This rearrangement joins TRBV18 to TRBJ2-3; 10 bases are a match to TRBD2. This CDR3 is 18 amino acids long. Trimming took 2 bases from V and 0 from J; bases not matched to a gene: 8. Per the germline V gene, CDR1 is KGHSH and CDR2 is LQKENI. CDR3 protein: CASSPKLAGALSTDTQYF. CDR3 DNA: TGTGCCAGCTCACCAAAGCTAGCGGGGGCCCTGAGCACAGATACGCAGTATTTT.

This clone was recorded once. The chain combines TRBV21-1 with TRBJ2-7; the DNA was not compared with TRBD1, the D call given in the table. TRBV21-1 is designated a pseudogene. The CDR3 spans 19 residues. CDR3 in amino acids: CASSTPLGGHKLWLYEQYF. CDR3 in DNA: TGTGCCAGCAGCACTCCCCTAGGGGGACACAAGCTTTGGCTGTACGAGCAGTACTTC.

The chain recombines TRBV2 with TRBJ2-5, with TRBD1 matching over 8 bases. J lost 4 bases, V lost 5 bases, and 3 bases had no gene match. This CDR3 spans 13 amino acids. Per germline, CDR1 SNHLY and CDR2 FYNNEI. This CDR3 reads CASSTTGGETQYF. CDR3 nucleotide sequence: TGTGCCAGCAGTACCACAGGGGGAGAGACCCAGTACTTC.

V is TRBV2 and J is TRBJ2-1; D unclear. The CDR3 spans 13 residues. CDR1 and CDR2 (germline): SNHLY, FYNNEI. Trimming left V 4 bases short and J 10 bases short, with 14 bases between. The chain's CDR3 is CASSVGATGEQFF. DNA of the CDR3: TGTGCCAGCAGTGTAGGAGCGACCGGCGAGCAGTTCTTC. Drawing the rest from reference TRBV2 and TRBJ2-1, the complete variable domain is EPEVTQTPSHQVTQMGQEVILRCVPISNHLYFYWYRQILGQKVEFLVSFYNNEISEKSEIFDDQFSVERPDGSNFTLKIRSTKLEDSAMYFCASSVGATGEQFFGPGTRLTVL.

This clone was observed once. This chain connects TRBV6-5 to TRBJ2-5; weak D call: TRBD2 (6 bases). The CDR3 is made up of 11 amino acids. Germline V gene lookup returns CDR1 MNHEY and CDR2 SVGAGI. V shed 11 bases and J shed 0 bases, with 7 bases lying between them. CDR3: CAGGYQETQYF. CDR3 nucleotide sequence: TGTGCCGGGGGGTACCAAGAGACCCAGTACTTC.

V gene TRBV21-1 combines with J gene TRBJ2-2; the D call in the table, TRBD1, was not verified against the DNA. TRBV21-1 is a documented pseudogene. This CDR3 is 15 amino acids long. The chain's CDR3 is CASSTPQGRTGELFF. CDR3 nucleotides: TGTGCCAGCAGTACTCCACAGGGTAGAACCGGGGAGCTGTTTTTT.

V is TRBV5-6 and J is TRBJ1-2, with D maybe TRBD1 (6 bases). CDR1 is SGHDT, CDR2 YYEEEE, per germline. V shed 4 bases and J shed 5 bases, with 15 bases lying between them. This CDR3 has 14 residues. The DNA for the CDR3 is TGTGCCAGCAGCCCTGGGTGGGGGACATATGGCTACACCTTC. It codes for CASSPGWGTYGYTF.

This clone was seen more than once but under ten times. The genes are TRBV19 and TRBJ1-6; 9 bases align to TRBD1. The CDR3 length is 17 residues. J lost 6 bases, V lost 3 bases, and 9 bases had no gene match. Germline loops: CDR1 LNHDA, CDR2 SQIVND (reference sequence). CDR3 region: CASSILPPGQGNSPLHF. The CDR3 DNA reads as TGTGCCAGTAGTATCCTACCTCCGGGACAGGGTAATTCACCCCTCCACTTT. The full variable domain, completed using reference TRBV19 and TRBJ1-6, is DGGITQSPKYLFRKEGQNVTLSCEQNLNHDAMYWYRQDPGQGLRLIYYSQIVNDFQKGDIAEGYSVSREKKESFPLTVTSAQKNPTAFYLCASSILPPGQGNSPLHFGNGTRLTVT.

The chain couples TRBV5-6 to TRBJ1-2; D gene ambiguous. This CDR3 has 12 residues. Trimming pared 2 bases from V and 8 bases from J, leaving 10 bases between. Germline V gives CDR1 SGHDT, CDR2 YYEEEE. In DNA form, the CDR3 reads TGTGCCAGCAGCTTTTATTCAGGCGGCTACACCTTC. Protein sequence: CASSFYSGGYTF.

This chain connects TRBV5-1 to TRBJ2-1, with D perhaps matching TRBD2 (6 bases). This CDR3 has 13 amino acids. Germline CDR1 reads SGHRS; CDR2 reads YFSETQ. Trimming left V 4 bases short and J 8 bases short, with 13 bases between. CDR3 in DNA: TGCGCCAGCAGCCCCGGGACGGGGGATGAGCAGTTCTTC. The encoded protein is CASSPGTGDEQFF.

A single count supports this clone. The chain combines TRBV6-6 with TRBJ1-1, with a weak D call TRBD1 (6 bases). The germline V gene has CDR1 MNHNY and CDR2 SVGAGI (reference sequence). V gave up 7 bases and J gave up 5 bases, with 17 bases separating them. The length of the CDR3 is 14 residues. The CDR3 region is CASTPGGARTEAFF. CDR3 nucleotides: TGTGCCAGCACCCCCGGGGGGGCGCGTACTGAAGCTTTCTTT.

This chain joins TRBV6-5 and TRBJ2-1; 8 bases map to TRBD2. There are 15 residues in the CDR3. The germline gives CDR1 MNHEY, CDR2 SVGAGI. V dropped 2 bases and J dropped 5; count of bases not matched to a gene: 5. CDR3 in DNA: TGTGCCAGCAGTTACGTACGGGGGGGGGACAATGAGCAGTTCTTC. Translation gives CASSYVRGGDNEQFF.

The chain joins TRBV5-4 to TRBJ2-1; the match to TRBD2 covers 14 bases. The J segment lost 7 bases and the V segment lost 4 bases, leaving 4 bases of the junction unmatched. Germline V lookup: CDR1 SGHNT, CDR2 YYREEE (reference sequence). CDR3 length equals 15 residues. As DNA, the CDR3 is TGTGCCAGCAGCCAAGGGACTAGCGGGGGTAATGAGCAGTTCTTC. The encoded protein is CASSQGTSGGNEQFF. Drawing the rest from reference TRBV5-4 and TRBJ2-1, the complete variable domain is ETGVTQSPTHLIKTRGQQVTLRCSSQSGHNTVSWYQQALGQGPQFIFQYYREEENGRGNFPPRFSGLQFPNYSSELNVNALELDDSALYLCASSQGTSGGNEQFFGPGTRLTVL.

This clone was observed a few times. The chain carries TRBV5-6 and TRBJ2-4; weak D call: TRBD1 (6 bases). This CDR3 has 19 residues. V lost 0 bases, J lost 0 bases, and 19 bases lay in between. CDR1 SGHDT and CDR2 YYEEEE come from the germline V gene. CDR3 DNA: TGTGCCAGCAGCTTGGCACGGACAGCAAACGACCTAGCCAAAAACATTCAGTACTTC. Its protein product is CASSLARTANDLAKNIQYF.

This clone has just a few counts. CDR3: CASGIGTGPYVNSPLHF. CDR3 sequence (DNA): TGTGCTAGTGGTATCGGGACAGGTCCCTATGTTAATTCACCCCTCCACTTT. The rearrangement links TRBV12-5 to TRBJ1-6; 8 bases are shared with TRBD1. The V gene end was trimmed by 5 bases and the J gene end by 6 bases; junction bases not matched to a gene: 12. Germline CDR1 is LGHNT and CDR2 is FRNRAP. The CDR3 is 17 residues long.